This T cell receptor beta chain stems from a study of immune evolution from preneoplasia to lung adenocarcinoma. About the study: HLA loss of heterozygosity: about 7% AIS, about 15% MIA, about 30% ADC, none AAH. Overall study findings and caveats: Normal lung had highest clonality; later lesions appeared denser, more diverse.

CDR1 and CDR2 from the germline V gene are ENHRY and SYGVKD. The V and J ends lost 5 bases and 6 bases, in that order; junction bases with no gene match: 11. This CDR3 comprises 15 residues. Concerning this clone itself: Its antigen is currently unknown.

The data were produced by immunoSEQ multiplex PCR, yet TCRdb's version contains in-frame clones alone and is incomplete. The sample contains approximately 9,100 clones, 80% to 90% of which appear only once. Premalignant or tumor cells were enriched by macro-dissection after pathologic assessment. The chain couples TRBV10-3 to TRBJ2-7; 9 bases map to TRBD2. Sequences were obtained from FFPE minimally invasive lung adenocarcinoma tissue. This clonotype was sampled from a person aged 70 to 85 with lung adenocarcinoma. The CDR3 loop reads CAISNIAGAAGEQYF. The CDR3, as DNA: TGTGCCATCAGTAACATAGCGGGGGCCGCGGGCGAGCAGTACTTC.